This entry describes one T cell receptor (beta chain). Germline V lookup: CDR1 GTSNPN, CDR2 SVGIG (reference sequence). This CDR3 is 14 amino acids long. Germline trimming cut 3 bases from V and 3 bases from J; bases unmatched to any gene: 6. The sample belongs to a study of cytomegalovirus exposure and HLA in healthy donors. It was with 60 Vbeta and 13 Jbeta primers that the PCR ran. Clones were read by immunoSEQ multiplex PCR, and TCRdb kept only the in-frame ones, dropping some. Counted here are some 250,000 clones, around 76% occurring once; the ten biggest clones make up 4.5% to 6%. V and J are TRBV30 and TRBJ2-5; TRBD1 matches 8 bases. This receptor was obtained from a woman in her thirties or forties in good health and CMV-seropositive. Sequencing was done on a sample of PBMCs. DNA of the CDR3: TGTGCCTGGAGAGTCACAGGGGGAAAAGAGACCCAGTACTTC. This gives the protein CAWRVTGGKETQYF.